This T cell receptor beta chain was identified in a study of blood T cells in healthy people across ages. Points from the study as a whole: Investigators treated diversity estimates from one million T cells as underestimates.

Alongside a J-beta primer mix, a sample-barcoded 5' primer served in a second PCR lasting about 7 to 12 cycles. There were at least 3 million CDR3-containing paired-end reads obtained from each sample. From the 5' RACE reads, TCRdb called clonotypes with MiXCR, one entry per CDR3 protein. The sample shows 850,000 to 1,300,000 distinct CDR3 sequences, roughly 45% of them seen only once. This clonotype was picked up a small number of times. Its antigen is unidentified. The germline V gene encodes CDR1 ENHRY and CDR2 SYGVKD. The CDR3 spans 15 residues. J was trimmed by 3 bases and V by 2 bases; bases with no gene match: 3.

The origin of this receptor is an older woman in good health. Material for sequencing was blood. The chain links TRBV10-3 to TRBJ1-5, with 8 bases that match TRBD1. CDR3: CAISEPGQVNQPQHF. In DNA form, the CDR3 reads TGTGCCATCAGTGAGCCGGGACAGGTCAATCAGCCCCAGCATTTT.